Shown below are 3 T cell receptor beta chains from a single sample sequenced in a study of human T cells and chemical hapten exposure listed by TCRdb under 2021. The meaning of the sample's time point label: patch test 1, 2 weeks after DPC sensitization. The treatment or condition tag for this specimen amounts to: therapeutic diphenylcyclopropenone sensitization with weekly scalp DPC. Library prep was done by RACE. Instrument on record: NextSeq 500. The raw public reads went through TCRdb reprocessing: fastp at Q25, MiXCR clone calling, in-frame beta chains kept. A single entry per CDR3 protein holds the most common genes and DNA from its merged rows. The sample includes 300,000 to 400,000 distinct CDR3 sequences, with roughly 6.9% observed a single time. The top ten constitute about 8% of the sample. Sample: whole blood, taken in connection with sensitization to the hapten diphenylcyclopropenone (DPC). These receptors were obtained from a woman in her late teens or twenties with alopecia areata. Some clones in this sample may be carry-over from other donors' samples.

This clonotype has a count of ten or more. One junction end disagrees with the germline gene, perhaps due to a read error. This chain uses TRBV4-3 with TRBJ2-7; no definite D call. CDR1 LGHNA and CDR2 YSLEER come from the germline V gene. CDR3 size: 16 residues. In DNA, the CDR3 is TGCGCCAGCAGCCCCGGGCACGAATATTTCGGATACGTGCAGTACTTC. Amino acids: CASSPGHEYFGYVQYF.

This clonotype was seen more than once but under ten times. The chain links TRBV6-5 to TRBJ1-2; perhaps TRBD1 as D (5 bases). The germline CDR1 and CDR2 sequences are MNHEY and SVGAGI. V was trimmed by 2 bases and J by 4 bases, leaving 14 bases between them. The CDR3 has 15 residues. The CDR3 reads CASSYGAGQSYGYTF. The CDR3 DNA reads as TGTGCCAGCAGTTACGGCGCAGGGCAGAGCTATGGCTACACCTTC.

This chain connects TRBV20-1 to TRBJ1-5; no clear D gene. V dropped 1 base and J dropped 0 bases, with 4 bases sitting between them. CDR1 and CDR2 (germline): DFQATT, SNEGSKA (reference sequence). The CDR3 has 13 residues. CDR3 loop: CSARGDSNQPQHF. For the CDR3, the DNA is TGCAGTGCTAGAGGGGATAGCAATCAGCCCCAGCATTTT.